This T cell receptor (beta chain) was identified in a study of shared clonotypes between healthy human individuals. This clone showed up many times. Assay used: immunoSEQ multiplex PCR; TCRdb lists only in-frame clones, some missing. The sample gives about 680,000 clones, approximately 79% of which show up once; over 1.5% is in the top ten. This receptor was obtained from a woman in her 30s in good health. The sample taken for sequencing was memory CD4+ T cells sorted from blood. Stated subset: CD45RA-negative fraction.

For the CDR3, the DNA is TGTGCCAGCAGCTTAGGTTTTAACTACGAGCAGTACTTC. It yields the protein CASSLGFNYEQYF. This chain connects TRBV7-8 to TRBJ2-7; unclear D gene. The CDR3 runs to 13 residues. The ends were cut back, 1 base at V and 3 bases at J, with 7 bases in the middle. The germline CDR1 and CDR2 sequences are SGHVS and FQNEAQ.